The sequence of this T cell receptor beta chain was determined in a study of T cells in Graves' hyperthyroidism and ophthalmopathy. A word on this clonotype: The target antigen is unknown.

There were TCR beta CDR3 regions amplified from RNA transcripts. In the first-round RT-PCR of the TCR CDR3, the HTBI primer set was used. In TCRdb, the multiplex PCR reads were re-called with MiXCR into one record per CDR3 protein. The sample contains hundreds of thousands of distinct CDR3 sequences, roughly 21% of which appear only once. Whole-study findings and limits: Progression to ophthalmopathy was predicted a median of 6.5 months early.

Duration under 3 months, a NOSPECS grade of at least 4, and a Clinical Activity Score of at least 3 characterized the ophthalmopathy patients. Each diagnosis drew on symptoms, thyroxine, TRAb, thyroid ultrasound and orbital computed tomography findings. Isolation of PBMCs was performed on around 9.4 ml fresh peripheral blood. The germline V gene encodes CDR1 SNHLY and CDR2 FYNNEI. This CDR3 spans 11 amino acids. Trimming stripped 10 bases from V and 4 bases from J, with 10 bases between. This receptor was obtained from a man aged 40-49 years with Graves' ophthalmopathy. The chain recombines TRBV2 with TRBJ1-1; a weak D match, TRBD1 (6 bases). Material: blood. CDR3: CANRVPTEAFF. The DNA for the CDR3 is TGTGCCAACAGGGTACCCACTGAAGCTTTCTTT.